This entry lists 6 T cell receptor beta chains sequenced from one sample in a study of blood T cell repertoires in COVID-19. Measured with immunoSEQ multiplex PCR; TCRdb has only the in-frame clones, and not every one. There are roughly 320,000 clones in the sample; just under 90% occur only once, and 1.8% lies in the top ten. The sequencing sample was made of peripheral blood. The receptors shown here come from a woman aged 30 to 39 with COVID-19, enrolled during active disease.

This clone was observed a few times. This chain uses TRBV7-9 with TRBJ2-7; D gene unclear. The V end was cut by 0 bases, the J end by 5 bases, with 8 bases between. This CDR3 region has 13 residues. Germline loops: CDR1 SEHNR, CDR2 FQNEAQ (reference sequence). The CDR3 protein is CASSLAPSDEQYF. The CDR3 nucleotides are TGTGCCAGCAGCTTAGCCCCCAGCGACGAGCAGTACTTC.

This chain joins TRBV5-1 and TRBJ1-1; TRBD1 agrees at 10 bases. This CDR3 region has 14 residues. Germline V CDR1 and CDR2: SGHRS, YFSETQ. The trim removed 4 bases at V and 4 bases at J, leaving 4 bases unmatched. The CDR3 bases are TGCGCCAGCAGCGGGGACAGGGGATCCACTGAAGCTTTCTTT. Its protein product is CASSGDRGSTEAFF.

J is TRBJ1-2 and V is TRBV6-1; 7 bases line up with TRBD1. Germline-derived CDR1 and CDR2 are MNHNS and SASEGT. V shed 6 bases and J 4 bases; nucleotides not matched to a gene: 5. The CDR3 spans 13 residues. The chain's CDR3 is CASRQGKGYGYTF. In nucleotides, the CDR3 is TGTGCCAGCAGACAGGGGAAAGGCTATGGCTACACCTTC.

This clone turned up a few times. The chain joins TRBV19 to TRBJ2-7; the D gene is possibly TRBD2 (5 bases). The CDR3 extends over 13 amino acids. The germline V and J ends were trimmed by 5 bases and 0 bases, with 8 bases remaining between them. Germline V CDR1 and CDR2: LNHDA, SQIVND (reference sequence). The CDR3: CASSPGFSYEQYF. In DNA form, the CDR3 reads TGTGCCAGTAGTCCGGGGTTCTCCTACGAGCAGTACTTC.

In nucleotides, the CDR3 is TGTGCCAGCAGCCCTCTAGCGAGCGGCACAGATACGCAGTATTTT. Translation: CASSPLASGTDTQYF. The chain employs TRBV7-2 and TRBJ2-3; D possibly corresponds to TRBD2 (6 bases). Germline values: CDR1 SGHTA, CDR2 FQGNSA. V was trimmed by 5 bases and J by 1 base, leaving 13 bases between them. The CDR3 consists of 15 residues.

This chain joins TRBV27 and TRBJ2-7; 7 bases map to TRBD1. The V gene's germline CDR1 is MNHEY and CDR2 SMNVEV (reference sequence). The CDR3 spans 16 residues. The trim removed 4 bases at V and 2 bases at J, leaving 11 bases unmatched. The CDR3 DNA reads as TGTGCCAGCAGTTCGTTGGTAGGGACAGCCGCCTACGAGCAGTACTTC. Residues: CASSSLVGTAAYEQYF.